This T cell receptor (beta chain) appears in the sequencing data of a study of CD8+CD57+ T cells in acquired aplastic anemia. Study-wide context: Recorded DNA amounts for sorted CD4+ and CD8+ cells had an average of 3.2 ug. Regarding the study as a whole: Patients and controls shared under 35 CD8+ CDR3 sequences, which appeared highly expressed in patients and within their immunodominant clones.

Investigators profiled TCR beta VDJ and CDR3 from genomic DNA template. Using its own MiXCR run on the reads, TCRdb lists one record per CDR3 protein. The sample contains about 42,000 distinct CDR3 sequences, roughly two thirds of which appear only once. A note on this clonotype: The target antigen is unknown.

V shed 5 bases and J shed 6 bases, with 10 bases lying between them. This CDR3 comprises 11 residues. Germline V gene sequence: CDR1 SQVTM, CDR2 ANQGSEA. The TCR sequence derives from a human donor in good health, serving as a control. The V call is TRBV29-1, the J call TRBJ1-1; the D gene is possibly TRBD1 (6 bases). Sequencing used sorted CD4+, CD8+, or CD8+CD57+ T cells (not recorded which) from PBMCs. In nucleotides, the CDR3 is TGCAGCGTTAACAGGGTCGCTGAAGCTTTCTTT. This codes for CSVNRVAEAFF.